These T cell receptor beta chains were read from a single sample in a study of cytomegalovirus exposure and HLA in healthy donors. Measured with immunoSEQ multiplex PCR; TCRdb has only the in-frame clones, and not every one. The data hold around 100,000 clones, with roughly 70% observed a single time. The sequencing input was PBMCs. These receptors were taken from a man in his forties in good health and CMV-seropositive. The CDR3 runs from the conserved cysteine through the conserved F or W. The D gene is left open where the match is weak. Clone size appears in some rows only: once, few, many, or a class for an expanded clone.

D	size	V	J	DNA	CDR3
TRBD1	.	TRBV29-1	TRBJ1-1	TGCAGCGTTCGGCAGGGGGAGACTGAAGCTTTCTTT	CSVRQGETEAFF
.	.	TRBV6-5	TRBJ1-1	TGTGCCAGCAGTCCCCCGGCCCGGGGGACTGAAGCTTTCTTT	CASSPPARGTEAFF
.	.	TRBV7-9	TRBJ1-2	TGTGCCAGCAGCTTGGCCCTTAACTATGGCTACACCTTC	CASSLALNYGYTF
.	once	TRBV5-4	TRBJ1-3	TGTGCCAGCAGCTTGGTCGGTTACGCTGGAAACACCATATATTTT	CASSLVGYAGNTIYF
.	.	TRBV23-1	TRBJ2-1	TGCGCCAGCAGTCAATCAACAGACAGGTCGTACAATGAGCAGTTCTTC	CASSQSTDRSYNEQFF
TRBD2	.	TRBV19	TRBJ2-3	TGTGCCAGTGAACCGGGAGGAACAGATACGCAGTATTTT	CASEPGGTDTQYF
.	few	TRBV9	TRBJ1-5	TGTGCCAGCAGCGAGACAGCTAATCAGCCCCAGCATTTT	CASSETANQPQHF
TRBD1	.	TRBV30	TRBJ2-6	TGTGCCTGGGGACAGGGCTCTGGGGCCAACGTCCTGACTTTC	CAWGQGSGANVLTF
.	few	TRBV4-2	TRBJ2-5	TGTGCCAGCAGCCAAGATCTGGGGGGGCTACAAGAGACCCAGTACTTC	CASSQDLGGLQETQYF
.	.	TRBV10-3	TRBJ2-3	TGTGCCATCAGTGGGTCGGGGCCGGGCACAGATACGCAGTATTTT	CAISGSGPGTDTQYF
.	.	TRBV4-1	TRBJ1-2	TGTGCCAGCAGCTCCCGGGGTGGCTACACCTTC	CASSSRGGYTF
.	.	TRBV29-1	TRBJ1-2	TGCAGCGTTGAAGATTCCAGGGCTGGCTACACCTTC	CSVEDSRAGYTF
.	.	TRBV9	TRBJ2-1	TGTGCCAGCAGCGCCTGGGTCAGCGGCTCCTACAATGAGCAGTTCTTC	CASSAWVSGSYNEQFF
TRBD2	few	TRBV4-2	TRBJ2-1	TGTGCCAGCAGACAATCTGAGGTATCTAGCGGGAGCGGTGAGCAGTTCTTC	CASRQSEVSSGSGEQFF
.	once	TRBV14	TRBJ2-7	TGTGCCAGCAGCCAAGATGCGGGCTACGAGCAGTACTTC	CASSQDAGYEQYF
TRBD2	.	TRBV7-8	TRBJ2-1	TGTGCCAGCAGCTTAGTAGGGACTAGGGACAATGAGCAGTTCTTC	CASSLVGTRDNEQFF
TRBD2	few	TRBV4-3	TRBJ2-7	TGCGCCAGCAGCCAAACGACTAGCGGGAGATCCTACGAGCAGTACTTC	CASSQTTSGRSYEQYF
.	.	TRBV6-5	TRBJ2-3	TGTGCCAGCAGTCCGGACCCCGCGGGGGCTACGCAGTATTTT	CASSPDPAGATQYF
TRBD2	.	TRBV28	TRBJ2-7	TGTGCCAGCAGTGGGGGACTAGCGGGAGTCTACGAGCAGTACTTC	CASSGGLAGVYEQYF
TRBD2	few	TRBV7-9	TRBJ2-5	TGTGCCAGCAGCTTAGTGGGGACTAGCGGGGGGCAAGAGACCCAGTACTTC	CASSLVGTSGGQETQYF
TRBD2	.	TRBV6-1	TRBJ2-7	TGTGCCAGCACCCGAAGAACGAGCGGGGTATACGAGCAGTACTTC	CASTRRTSGVYEQYF
TRBD1	once	TRBV29-1	TRBJ1-2	TGCAGCGTTGAAGATCGGACAGGACCCTATGGCTACACCTTC	CSVEDRTGPYGYTF
TRBD2	.	TRBV9	TRBJ2-1	TGTGCCAGCAGCGACCCAGCGGGATTAAATGAGCAGTTCTTC	CASSDPAGLNEQFF
TRBD2	few	TRBV10-3	TRBJ2-3	TGTGCCATCTCTCCGCTAGCGGGGAGCACAGATACGCAGTATTTT	CAISPLAGSTDTQYF
.	once	TRBV5-1	TRBJ1-1	TGCGCCAGCAGCTCCCGGGGTGATACTGAAGCTTTCTTT	CASSSRGDTEAFF
.	.	TRBV5-1	TRBJ2-2	TGCGCCAGCAGCTTGGCAGGGAACACCGGGGAGCTGTTTTTT	CASSLAGNTGELFF
TRBD1	.	TRBV29-1	TRBJ1-2	TGCAGCGCCGGGGGGACAGGGGATGGCTACACCTTC	CSAGGTGDGYTF